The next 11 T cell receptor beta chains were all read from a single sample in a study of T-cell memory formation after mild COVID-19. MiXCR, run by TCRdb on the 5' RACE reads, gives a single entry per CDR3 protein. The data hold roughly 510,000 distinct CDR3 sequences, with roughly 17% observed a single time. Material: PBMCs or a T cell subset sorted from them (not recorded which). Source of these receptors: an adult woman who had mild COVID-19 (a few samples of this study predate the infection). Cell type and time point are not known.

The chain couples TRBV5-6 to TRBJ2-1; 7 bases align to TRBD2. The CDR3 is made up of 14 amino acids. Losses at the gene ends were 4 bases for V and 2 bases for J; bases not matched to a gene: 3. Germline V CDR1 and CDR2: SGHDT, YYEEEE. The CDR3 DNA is TGTGCCAGCAGCCCTCGGGGGGCCTACAATGAGCAGTTCTTC. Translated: CASSPRGAYNEQFF.

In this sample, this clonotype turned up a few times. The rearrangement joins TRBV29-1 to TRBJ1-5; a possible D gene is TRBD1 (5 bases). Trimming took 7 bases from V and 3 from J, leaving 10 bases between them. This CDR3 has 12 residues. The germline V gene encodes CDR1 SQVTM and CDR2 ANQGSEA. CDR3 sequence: CSATVPNQPQHF. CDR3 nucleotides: TGCAGCGCGACAGTGCCCAATCAGCCCCAGCATTTT. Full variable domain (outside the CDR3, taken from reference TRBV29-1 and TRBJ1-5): SAVISQKPSRDICQRGTSLTIQCQVDSQVTMMFWYRQQPGQSLTLIATANQGSEATYESGFVIDKFPISRPNLTFSTLTVSNMSPEDSSIYLCSATVPNQPQHFGDGTRLSIL.

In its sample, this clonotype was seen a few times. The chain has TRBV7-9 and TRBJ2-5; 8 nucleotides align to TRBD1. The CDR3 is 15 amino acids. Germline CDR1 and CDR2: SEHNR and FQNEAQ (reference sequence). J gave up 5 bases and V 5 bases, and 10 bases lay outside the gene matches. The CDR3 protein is CASSPRTGPLETQYF. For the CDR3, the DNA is TGTGCCAGCAGCCCAAGGACAGGGCCCCTTGAGACCCAGTACTTC.

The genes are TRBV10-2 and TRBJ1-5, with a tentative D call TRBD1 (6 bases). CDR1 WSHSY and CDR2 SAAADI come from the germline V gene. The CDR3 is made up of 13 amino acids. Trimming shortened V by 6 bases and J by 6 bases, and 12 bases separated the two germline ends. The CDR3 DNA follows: TGCGCCAGCAGCACAGGGTGGAGTCAGCCCCAGCATTTT. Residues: CASSTGWSQPQHF.

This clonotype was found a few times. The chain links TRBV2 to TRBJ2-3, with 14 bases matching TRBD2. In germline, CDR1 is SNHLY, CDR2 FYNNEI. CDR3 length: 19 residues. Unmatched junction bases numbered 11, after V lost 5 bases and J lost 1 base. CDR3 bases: TGTGCCAGCAGTAGGGGACTAGCGGGAGTCCAGTTTGGCACAGATACGCAGTATTTT. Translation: CASSRGLAGVQFGTDTQYF.

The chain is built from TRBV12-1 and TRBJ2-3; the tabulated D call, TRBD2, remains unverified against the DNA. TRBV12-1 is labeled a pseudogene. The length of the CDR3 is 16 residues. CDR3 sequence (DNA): TGTGCCAGCAGACCGACCCGACTAGCGGGTGAAGATACGCAGTATTTT. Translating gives CASRPTRLAGEDTQYF.

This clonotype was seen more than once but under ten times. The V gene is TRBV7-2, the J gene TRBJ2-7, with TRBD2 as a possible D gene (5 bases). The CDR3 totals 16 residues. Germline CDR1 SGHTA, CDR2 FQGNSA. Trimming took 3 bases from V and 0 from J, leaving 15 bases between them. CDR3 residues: CASSFSGLASSYEQYF. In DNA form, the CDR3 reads TGTGCCAGCAGCTTCTCAGGACTCGCGAGCTCCTACGAGCAGTACTTC.

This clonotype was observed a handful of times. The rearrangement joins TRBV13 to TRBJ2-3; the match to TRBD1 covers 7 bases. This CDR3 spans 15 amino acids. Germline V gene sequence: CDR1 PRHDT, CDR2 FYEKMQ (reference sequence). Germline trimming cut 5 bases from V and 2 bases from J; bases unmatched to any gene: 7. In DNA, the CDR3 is TGTGCCAGCAGCGGCCAGGACAGGCTCACAGATACGCAGTATTTT. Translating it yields CASSGQDRLTDTQYF.

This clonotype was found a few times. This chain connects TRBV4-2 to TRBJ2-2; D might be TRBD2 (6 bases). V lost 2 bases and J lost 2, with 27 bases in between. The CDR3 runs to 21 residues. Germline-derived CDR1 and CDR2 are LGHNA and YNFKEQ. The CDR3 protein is CASSQRSAGLPKGINTGELFF. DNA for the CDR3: TGTGCCAGCAGCCAACGATCTGCGGGGCTACCTAAAGGGATTAACACCGGGGAGCTGTTTTTT.

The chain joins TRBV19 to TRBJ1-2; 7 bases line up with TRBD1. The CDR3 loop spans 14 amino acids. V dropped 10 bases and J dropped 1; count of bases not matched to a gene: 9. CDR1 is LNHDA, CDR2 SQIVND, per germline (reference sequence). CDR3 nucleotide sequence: TGTGCCACCACAAGACAGGGCTATAACTATGGCTACACCTTC. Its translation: CATTRQGYNYGYTF.

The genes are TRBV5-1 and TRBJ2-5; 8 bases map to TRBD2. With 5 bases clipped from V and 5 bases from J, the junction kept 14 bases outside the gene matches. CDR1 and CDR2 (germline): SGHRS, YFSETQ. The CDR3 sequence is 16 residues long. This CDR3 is CASSLRAGGDRETQYF. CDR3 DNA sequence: TGCGCCAGCAGTCTGCGGGCGGGGGGCGACCGGGAGACCCAGTACTTC.